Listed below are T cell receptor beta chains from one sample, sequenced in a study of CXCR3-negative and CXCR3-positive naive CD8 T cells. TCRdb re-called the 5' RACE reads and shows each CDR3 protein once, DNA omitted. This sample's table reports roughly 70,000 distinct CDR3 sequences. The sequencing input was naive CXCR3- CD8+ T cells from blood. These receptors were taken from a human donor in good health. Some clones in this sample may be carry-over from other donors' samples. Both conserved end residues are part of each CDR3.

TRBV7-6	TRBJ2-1	CASSHRDSTYNEQFF
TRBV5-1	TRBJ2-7	CASSQVQGSSEQYF
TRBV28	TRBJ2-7	CASSYPLAGVYEQYF
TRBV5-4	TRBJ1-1	CASSLATTGYTEAFF
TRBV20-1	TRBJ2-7	CSAREAGPPYEQYF
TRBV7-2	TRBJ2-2	CASSLEILGATGELFF
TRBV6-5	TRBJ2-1	CARSYSQLAGSDSNEQFF
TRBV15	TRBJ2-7	CATSEWPRTGDYEQYF
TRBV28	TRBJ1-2	CASSPKTGGLYGYTF
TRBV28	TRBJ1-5	CASSLHDLANQPQHF
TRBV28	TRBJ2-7	CASSFYRGHVGEQYF
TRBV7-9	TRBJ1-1	CASSGGTAHGTEAFF
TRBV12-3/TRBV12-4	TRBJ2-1	CASTPGTSYNEQFF
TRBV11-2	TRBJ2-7	CASSLASGARRYEQYF
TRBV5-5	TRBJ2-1	CASTTGTGLYNEQFF
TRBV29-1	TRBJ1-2	CSVEESANYGYTF
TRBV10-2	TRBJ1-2	CASSGRTGDDYGYTF
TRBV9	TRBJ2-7	CASSTSGSGLYEQYF
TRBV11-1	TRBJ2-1	CASRPGTGGSNEQFF
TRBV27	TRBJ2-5	CASSQAGRQETQYF
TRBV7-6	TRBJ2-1	CASSLNRADGYGFNEQFF
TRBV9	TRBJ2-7	CASSVEGAGGYEQYF
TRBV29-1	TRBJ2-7	CSVEKLTGTIEQYF